The subject of this entry is one T cell receptor beta chain. The antigen it recognizes is unknown. No base quality information exists; no much larger clone differs at one position. The collaborating institutions used their own protocols to collect whole blood in K2EDTA tubes. For TCRbeta analysis, collaborators shipped samples as frozen whole blood, isolated PBMCs, or DNA extracted from either of those sample types. The record originates from a study of blood T cell repertoires in COVID-19 (dated by TCRdb to the early 2020s). Regarding the complete study: Collaborator samples came from the United States, Italy and Spain and covered acute and convalescent phases of COVID-19. The material from the prospective study consisted of cDNA or gDNA derived from T cells, B-cell-depleted T cells, or PBMCs. The dataset comprised deeply sampled blood TCRbeta repertoires from subjects exposed to, actively infected with, or recovered from COVID-19. A freely available public database, intended as a resource for researchers studying the immune response to SARS-CoV-2, is where the repertoires were released. Samples came from the ongoing ImmuneRACE study (first 160 participants) plus 1,254 subjects from 6 global collaborators. Sample metadata almost always included a de-identified subject ID, COVID-19 status, age in years and sex. Where HLA class I and class II types were available, the types were taken from metadata supplied by the sample provider, not from assay-based typing.

Summary of the overall study and its limitations: Clinical and demographic metadata were provided uncurated, with the amount varying by source and participant.

CDR1 LGHDT and CDR2 YNNKEL are derived from the germline V gene (reference sequence). V and J are truncated by 0 bases and 0 bases respectively, leaving an intervening sequence of 8 bases. The CDR3 holds 15 amino acids from the cysteine to the phenylalanine. The only DNA kept is the CDR3, 45 bases in frame from the first base. TCRbeta CDR3 regions were amplified from genomic DNA by means of the immunoSEQ Assay, a bias-controlled multiplex PCR. Per the authors' processing: The number of nucleated cells in each sample was estimated from the amplification of reference gene primers within the assay. Sequence reads were collapsed and filtered to measure the absolute abundance of every unique TCRbeta CDR3 rearrangement. For each sample, productive Simpson clonality was calculated as the square root of Simpson's diversity index over productive rearrangements. The clones in this table, taken by TCRdb from immuneACCESS, are in-frame only. Not every clone is retained; where verified, under half of the shortfall comes from an unresolved V gene, and the cause of the rest is unknown. That table furnishes V, J and clone size, whereas the DNA furnished D and trimming. Within this sample are 55,000 to 70,000 clones, with approximately 92% of them counted one time only. The ten largest clones add up to 5.5% to 6% of the sample.

The rearranged segments are TRBV3-1 (or the pseudogene TRBV3-2) and TRBJ2-5, with the D gene not confidently named. The sample was peripheral blood. The receptor was isolated from a human donor in a cohort sampled during active COVID-19. CDR3 sequence: CASSQESVYQETQYF. The nucleotide sequence reads as follows: TGTGCCAGCAGCCAAGAAAGCGTATACCAAGAGACCCAGTACTTC.